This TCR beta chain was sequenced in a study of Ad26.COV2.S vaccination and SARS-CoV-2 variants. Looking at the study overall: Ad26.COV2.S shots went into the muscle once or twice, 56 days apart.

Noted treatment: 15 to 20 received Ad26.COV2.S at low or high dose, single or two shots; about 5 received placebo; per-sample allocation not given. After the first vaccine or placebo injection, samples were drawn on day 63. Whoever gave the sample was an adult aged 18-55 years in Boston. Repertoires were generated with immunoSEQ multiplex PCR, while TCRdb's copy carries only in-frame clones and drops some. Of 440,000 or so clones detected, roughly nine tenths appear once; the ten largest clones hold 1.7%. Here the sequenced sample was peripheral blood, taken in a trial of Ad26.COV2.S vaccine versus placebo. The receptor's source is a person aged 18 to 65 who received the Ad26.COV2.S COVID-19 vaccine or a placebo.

In DNA, the CDR3 is TGTGCCAGCAGCTTAGTTTTTGTGGTGGGCGGTGCTGAAGCTTTCTTT. It translates to CASSLVFVVGGAEAFF. V gene TRBV7-8 combines with J gene TRBJ1-1; D ambiguous. Germline V lookup: CDR1 SGHVS, CDR2 FQNEAQ. V was shortened by 1 base and J by 6 bases, with 18 bases between the two germline ends. The CDR3 is 16 amino acids.